This is a list of T cell receptor beta chains from one sample in a study of shared clonotypes between healthy human individuals. TCRdb's table, derived via immunoSEQ multiplex PCR, lists solely in-frame clones and lacks some. Of approximately 2.3 million clones listed, approximately 93% are singletons. The sample consisted of naive CD4+ T cells from PBMCs. All receptors come from a man aged 18 to 29 in good health. Some clones in this sample may be carry-over from other donors' samples. Both conserved end residues are part of each CDR3. Fields, in order: V gene, clone size, J gene, D gene, CDR3 protein, CDR3 DNA. The D gene is left open where the match is weak. Where a row states a size, it is once, few, many or the class of an expanded clone; other rows omit it.

V gene: TRBV7-9; clone size: few; J gene: TRBJ2-5; D gene: .; CDR3 protein: CASLLPPGAQYF; CDR3 DNA: TGTGCAAGCCTTCTACCTCCGGGGGCCCAGTACTTC
V gene: TRBV4-3; clone size: few; J gene: TRBJ1-1; D gene: .; CDR3 protein: CASSQVGRGTEAFF; CDR3 DNA: TGCGCCAGCAGCCAAGTTGGGCGGGGCACTGAAGCTTTCTTT
V gene: TRBV2; clone size: .; J gene: TRBJ2-5; D gene: .; CDR3 protein: CAGGREETQYF; CDR3 DNA: TGTGCCGGCGGCAGGGAAGAGACCCAGTACTTC
V gene: TRBV28; clone size: .; J gene: TRBJ1-2; D gene: .; CDR3 protein: CASRGLGDLYGYTF; CDR3 DNA: TGTGCCAGCCGGGGGTTAGGGGACCTCTATGGCTACACCTTC
V gene: TRBV29-1; clone size: few; J gene: TRBJ1-4; D gene: TRBD1; CDR3 protein: CSVVTGANEKLFF; CDR3 DNA: TGCAGCGTTGTTACAGGGGCGAATGAAAAACTGTTTTTT
V gene: TRBV7-8; clone size: .; J gene: TRBJ1-3; D gene: .; CDR3 protein: CASSLGASRAGDTIYF; CDR3 DNA: TGTGCCAGCAGCTTAGGGGCCTCCCGAGCCGGGGACACCATATATTTT
V gene: TRBV4-2; clone size: once; J gene: TRBJ1-4; D gene: TRBD1; CDR3 protein: CASTRRGQPNEKLFF; CDR3 DNA: TGTGCCAGCACACGGAGGGGACAGCCTAATGAAAAACTGTTTTTT
V gene: TRBV19; clone size: few; J gene: TRBJ1-5; D gene: TRBD1; CDR3 protein: CASSMTGKQPQHF; CDR3 DNA: TGTGCCAGTAGTATGACAGGGAAACAGCCCCAGCATTTT
V gene: TRBV18; clone size: .; J gene: TRBJ2-2; D gene: TRBD1; CDR3 protein: CASAVRDSGTGELFF; CDR3 DNA: TGTGCCAGCGCGGTCCGGGACAGCGGCACCGGGGAGCTGTTTTTT
V gene: TRBV7-3; clone size: .; J gene: TRBJ2-6; D gene: TRBD1; CDR3 protein: CASSLVFGTGGLGANVLTF; CDR3 DNA: TGTGCCAGCAGCCTCGTGTTTGGGACAGGGGGCTTGGGGGCCAACGTCCTGACTTTC
V gene: TRBV6-5; clone size: .; J gene: TRBJ1-2; D gene: .; CDR3 protein: CASSYGRFNYGYTF; CDR3 DNA: TGTGCCAGCAGTTACGGTAGATTTAACTATGGCTACACCTTC
V gene: TRBV4-1; clone size: .; J gene: TRBJ2-7; D gene: TRBD2; CDR3 protein: CASSQLRGLAGGNEQYF; CDR3 DNA: TGCGCCAGCAGCCAACTTCGAGGACTAGCGGGAGGGAACGAGCAGTACTTC
V gene: TRBV28; clone size: .; J gene: TRBJ2-7; D gene: TRBD1; CDR3 protein: CASRFAPGQGYEQYF; CDR3 DNA: TGTGCCAGCAGATTCGCCCCGGGACAGGGGTACGAGCAGTACTTC
V gene: TRBV10-2; clone size: once; J gene: TRBJ2-3; D gene: .; CDR3 protein: CASRGYLTDTQYF; CDR3 DNA: TGCGCCAGCAGGGGATACCTCACAGATACGCAGTATTTT
V gene: TRBV2; clone size: .; J gene: TRBJ2-7; D gene: TRBD2; CDR3 protein: CASRGTSGGYEQYF; CDR3 DNA: TGTGCCAGCAGGGGGACTAGCGGGGGCTACGAGCAGTACTTC
V gene: TRBV19; clone size: .; J gene: TRBJ1-2; D gene: .; CDR3 protein: CASSIEGGYGYTF; CDR3 DNA: TGTGCCAGTAGTATCGAGGGAGGGTATGGCTACACCTTC
V gene: TRBV5-1; clone size: .; J gene: TRBJ2-2; D gene: .; CDR3 protein: CASSLYVRAATGELFF; CDR3 DNA: TGCGCCAGCAGCTTGTATGTCAGGGCAGCCACCGGGGAGCTGTTTTTT
V gene: TRBV19; clone size: .; J gene: TRBJ1-5; D gene: .; CDR3 protein: CASSIGEALGESNQPQHF; CDR3 DNA: TGTGCCAGTAGTATAGGGGAGGCTTTAGGGGAAAGCAATCAGCCCCAGCATTTT
V gene: TRBV7-2; clone size: few; J gene: TRBJ2-7; D gene: .; CDR3 protein: CASSLATGMFYEQYF; CDR3 DNA: TGTGCCAGCAGCTTAGCGACCGGGATGTTCTACGAGCAGTACTTC
V gene: TRBV4-1; clone size: .; J gene: TRBJ2-2; D gene: TRBD2; CDR3 protein: CASSQVRLRLAVQGPGELFF; CDR3 DNA: TGCGCCAGCAGCCAAGTTCGGCTGCGACTAGCGGTTCAGGGCCCCGGGGAGCTGTTTTTT
V gene: TRBV13; clone size: .; J gene: TRBJ2-5; D gene: .; CDR3 protein: CASSPLGVRETQYF; CDR3 DNA: TGTGCCAGCAGCCCGCTTGGGGTGCGGGAGACCCAGTACTTC
V gene: TRBV29-1; clone size: few; J gene: TRBJ1-1; D gene: .; CDR3 protein: CSVEEGAYRTEAFF; CDR3 DNA: TGCAGCGTTGAAGAAGGTGCCTATCGGACTGAAGCTTTCTTT
V gene: TRBV15; clone size: .; J gene: TRBJ2-5; D gene: .; CDR3 protein: CATSTVDGKETQYF; CDR3 DNA: TGTGCCACCAGCACCGTTGACGGAAAAGAGACCCAGTACTTC
V gene: TRBV2; clone size: .; J gene: TRBJ2-7; D gene: .; CDR3 protein: CASTRLYEQYF; CDR3 DNA: TGTGCCAGCACCAGGCTCTACGAGCAGTACTTC
V gene: TRBV11-2; clone size: .; J gene: TRBJ2-3; D gene: .; CDR3 protein: CASSLRGTGATDTQYF; CDR3 DNA: TGTGCCAGCAGCTTACGCGGGACTGGGGCCACAGATACGCAGTATTTT
V gene: TRBV6-1; clone size: .; J gene: TRBJ2-3; D gene: .; CDR3 protein: CASSERLRSGDTQYF; CDR3 DNA: TGTGCCAGCAGCGAAAGACTGAGGAGCGGAGATACGCAGTATTTT
V gene: TRBV6-5; clone size: .; J gene: TRBJ2-7; D gene: .; CDR3 protein: CASSYGRGSSYEQYF; CDR3 DNA: TGTGCCAGCAGTTACGGGAGGGGGTCTTCCTACGAGCAGTACTTC
V gene: TRBV9; clone size: .; J gene: TRBJ2-6; D gene: .; CDR3 protein: CASSVIGIGANVLTF; CDR3 DNA: TGTGCCAGCAGCGTAATCGGCATTGGGGCCAACGTCCTGACTTTC
V gene: TRBV18; clone size: few; J gene: TRBJ1-1; D gene: .; CDR3 protein: CASSPHANTEAFF; CDR3 DNA: TGTGCCAGCTCACCACACGCGAACACTGAAGCTTTCTTT
V gene: TRBV6-6; clone size: .; J gene: TRBJ2-7; D gene: TRBD2; CDR3 protein: CASSYLTSTISYEQYF; CDR3 DNA: TGTGCCAGCAGTTACCTGACTAGCACCATCTCCTACGAGCAGTACTTC
V gene: TRBV5-1; clone size: .; J gene: TRBJ1-1; D gene: .; CDR3 protein: CASSFGAPGTEAFF; CDR3 DNA: TGCGCCAGCAGCTTTGGGGCCCCCGGGACTGAAGCTTTCTTT
V gene: TRBV19; clone size: .; J gene: TRBJ2-3; D gene: TRBD2; CDR3 protein: CASTQSPGLAGGVYTQYF; CDR3 DNA: TGTGCCAGTACCCAGAGTCCGGGACTAGCGGGAGGGGTCTATACGCAGTATTTT
V gene: TRBV7-2; clone size: .; J gene: TRBJ2-1; D gene: .; CDR3 protein: CASSPAGRSSYNEQFF; CDR3 DNA: TGTGCCAGCAGCCCGGCGGGACGGAGCTCCTACAATGAGCAGTTCTTC
V gene: TRBV7-3; clone size: .; J gene: TRBJ2-3; D gene: TRBD2; CDR3 protein: CASSPGLAGGTDTQYF; CDR3 DNA: TGTGCCAGCAGCCCTGGACTAGCGGGAGGGACAGATACGCAGTATTTT
V gene: TRBV5-6; clone size: .; J gene: TRBJ1-5; D gene: .; CDR3 protein: CASSSGPGARQPQHF; CDR3 DNA: TGTGCCAGCAGCTCGGGACCAGGGGCCCGCCAGCCCCAGCATTTT
V gene: TRBV9; clone size: .; J gene: TRBJ2-1; D gene: .; CDR3 protein: CASSVVGGPGWSEQFF; CDR3 DNA: TGTGCCAGCAGCGTAGTGGGGGGACCTGGCTGGAGTGAGCAGTTCTTC
V gene: TRBV2; clone size: .; J gene: TRBJ2-1; D gene: .; CDR3 protein: CASSDLVALDEQFF; CDR3 DNA: TGTGCCAGCAGTGACTTAGTGGCCTTGGATGAGCAGTTCTTC
V gene: TRBV5-1; clone size: .; J gene: TRBJ1-1; D gene: .; CDR3 protein: CASRQPPGDNTEAFF; CDR3 DNA: TGCGCCAGCAGACAACCCCCGGGAGACAACACTGAAGCTTTCTTT
V gene: TRBV5-1; clone size: .; J gene: TRBJ2-5; D gene: TRBD1; CDR3 protein: CASSRPGTGRETQYF; CDR3 DNA: TGCGCCAGCTCTCGTCCGGGGACAGGCAGGGAGACCCAGTACTTC
V gene: TRBV5-1; clone size: .; J gene: TRBJ2-6; D gene: .; CDR3 protein: CASSLIPSGANVLTF; CDR3 DNA: TGCGCCAGCAGCTTGATTCCCTCTGGGGCCAACGTCCTGACTTTC